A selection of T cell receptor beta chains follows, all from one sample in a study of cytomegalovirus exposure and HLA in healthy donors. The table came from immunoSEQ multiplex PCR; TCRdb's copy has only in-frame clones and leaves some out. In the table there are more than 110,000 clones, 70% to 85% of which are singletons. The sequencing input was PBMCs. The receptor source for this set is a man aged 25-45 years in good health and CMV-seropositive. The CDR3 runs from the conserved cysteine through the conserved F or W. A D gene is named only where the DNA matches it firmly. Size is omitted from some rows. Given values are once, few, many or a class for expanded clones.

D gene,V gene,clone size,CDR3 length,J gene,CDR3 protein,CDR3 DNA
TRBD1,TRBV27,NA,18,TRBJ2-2,CASSLMPGQGAGTGELFF,TGTGCCAGCAGTCTTATGCCGGGACAGGGGGCGGGCACCGGGGAGCTGTTTTTT
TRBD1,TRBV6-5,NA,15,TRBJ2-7,CASRDVRDRDREQYF,TGTGCCAGCAGAGACGTCCGGGACAGGGACAGGGAGCAGTACTTC
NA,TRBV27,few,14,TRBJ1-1,CASSFHRESSEAFF,TGTGCCAGCAGTTTTCACAGGGAATCATCCGAAGCTTTCTTT
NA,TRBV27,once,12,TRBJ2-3,CASMSGLDTQYF,TGTGCCAGCATGTCGGGGTTGGATACGCAGTATTTT
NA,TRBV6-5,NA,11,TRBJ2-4,CASTSRNIQYF,TGTGCCAGCACTAGTAGGAACATTCAGTACTTC
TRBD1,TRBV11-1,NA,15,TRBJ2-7,CASSFGQGGTYEQYF,TGTGCCAGCAGTTTCGGACAGGGTGGGACCTACGAGCAGTACTTC
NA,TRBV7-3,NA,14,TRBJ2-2,CASSFGSSTGELFF,TGTGCCAGCAGCTTTGGGAGTTCCACCGGGGAGCTGTTTTTT
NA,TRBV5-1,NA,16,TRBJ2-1,CASSLASAPSYNEQFF,TGCGCCAGCAGCTTAGCGTCAGCCCCCTCCTACAATGAGCAGTTCTTC
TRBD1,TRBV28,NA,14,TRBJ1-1,CASSPDRANTEAFF,TGTGCCAGCAGCCCGGACAGGGCGAACACTGAAGCTTTCTTT
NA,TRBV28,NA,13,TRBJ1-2,CASSLDRVNGYTF,TGTGCCAGCAGCCTGGACAGAGTAAATGGCTACACCTTC
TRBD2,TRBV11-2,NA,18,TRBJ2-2,CASSVIPGLAGGTGELFF,TGTGCCAGCAGCGTTATACCGGGACTAGCGGGAGGTACCGGGGAGCTGTTTTTT
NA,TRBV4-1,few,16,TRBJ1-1,CASSPSRTDQNTEAFF,TGCGCCAGCAGCCCGTCCCGGACAGACCAGAACACTGAAGCTTTCTTT
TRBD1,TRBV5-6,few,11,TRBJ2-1,CASSSGQGPFF,TGTGCCAGCAGCTCTGGACAGGGGCCGTTCTTC
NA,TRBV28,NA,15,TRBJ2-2,CASSWGGQSAGELFF,TGTGCCAGCAGTTGGGGAGGTCAGTCGGCCGGGGAGCTGTTTTTT
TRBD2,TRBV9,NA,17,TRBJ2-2,CASSEPRAGEHTGELFF,TGTGCCAGCAGCGAGCCCCGAGCGGGAGAACACACCGGGGAGCTGTTTTTT
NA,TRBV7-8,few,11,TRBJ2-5,CASSLVQAQYF,TGTGCCAGCAGCTTAGTCCAGGCCCAGTACTTC
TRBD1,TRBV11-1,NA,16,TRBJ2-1,CASSPGDRGLYNEQFF,TGTGCCAGCAGCCCTGGGGACAGAGGGCTGTACAATGAGCAGTTCTTC
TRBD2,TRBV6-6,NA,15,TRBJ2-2,CASRLSGGAVGELFF,TGTGCCAGCAGACTAAGCGGGGGGGCTGTCGGGGAGCTGTTTTTT
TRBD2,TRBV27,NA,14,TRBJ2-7,CASQLGGESYEQYF,TGTGCCAGCCAACTGGGAGGGGAGTCCTACGAGCAGTACTTC
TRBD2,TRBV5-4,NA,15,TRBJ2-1,CASSPSGVLPNEQFF,TGTGCCAGCAGCCCTAGCGGGGTCCTTCCCAATGAGCAGTTCTTC
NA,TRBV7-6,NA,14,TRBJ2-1,CASSLQGGNNEQFF,TGTGCCAGCAGCTTACAGGGGGGAAACAATGAGCAGTTCTTC
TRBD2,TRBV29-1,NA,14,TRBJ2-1,CSVQGLAGANEQFF,TGCAGCGTTCAAGGACTAGCGGGAGCTAATGAGCAGTTCTTC